This TCR beta chain was identified during a study of cytomegalovirus exposure and HLA in healthy donors. General study points: Later genetic work tied a missense DCLRE1C variant to beta-chain V and J trimming. Excluded: some indistinguishable V segments such as TRBV6-2 and TRBV6-3.

Comment on this clone: Its target is unknown.

Deletions cut 0 bases from V and 4 bases from J, with 12 bases between. The CDR3 length is 15 residues. The germline gives CDR1 SEHNR, CDR2 FQNEAQ (reference sequence). A multiplex PCR was run with 60 Vbeta primers and 13 Jbeta primers. Libraries were prepared by immunoSEQ multiplex PCR; TCRdb keeps only in-frame clonotypes and omits some of them. The sample yields 100,000 to 150,000 clones, around 81% seen once. The sequence was obtained from a woman aged 40 to 50 in good health and CMV-seronegative. The chain has TRBV7-9 and TRBJ2-5, with D maybe TRBD2 (7 bases). The source material was PBMCs. This CDR3 is CASSLASGGLETQYF. The DNA for the CDR3 is TGTGCCAGCAGCTTAGCGTCGGGGGGCTTAGAGACCCAGTACTTC.